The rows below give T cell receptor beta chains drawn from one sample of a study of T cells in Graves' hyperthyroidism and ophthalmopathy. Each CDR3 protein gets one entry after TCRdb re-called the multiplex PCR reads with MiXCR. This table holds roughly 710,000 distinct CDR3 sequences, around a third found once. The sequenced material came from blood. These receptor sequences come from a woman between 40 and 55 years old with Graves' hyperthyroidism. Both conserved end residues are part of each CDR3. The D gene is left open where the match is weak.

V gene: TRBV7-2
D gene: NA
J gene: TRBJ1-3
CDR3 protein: CASSLKPRLDTIYF

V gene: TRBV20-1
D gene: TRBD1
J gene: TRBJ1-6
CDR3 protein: CSARDPGGGDSPLHF

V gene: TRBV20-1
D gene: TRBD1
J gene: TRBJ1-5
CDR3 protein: CSASPLTGDSNHPQHF

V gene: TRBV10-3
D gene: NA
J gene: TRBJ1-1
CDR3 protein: CAISSANTEAFF

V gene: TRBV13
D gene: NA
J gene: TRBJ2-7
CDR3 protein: CASSSQGGREQYF

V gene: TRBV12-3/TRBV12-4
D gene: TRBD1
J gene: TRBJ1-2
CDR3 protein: CASRPPGTGRYYGYTF

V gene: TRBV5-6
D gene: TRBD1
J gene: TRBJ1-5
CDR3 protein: CASSLASGRGPTQPQHF

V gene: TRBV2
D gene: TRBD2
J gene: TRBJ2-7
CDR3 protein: CASSQTSAASYEQYF

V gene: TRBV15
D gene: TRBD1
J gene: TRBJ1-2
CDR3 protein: CATSRAPGQGALRGYTF

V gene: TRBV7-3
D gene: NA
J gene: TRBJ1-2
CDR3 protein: CASSVGPDRTYTF

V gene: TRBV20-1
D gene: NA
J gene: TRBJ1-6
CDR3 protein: CSASGWGTTNSPLHF

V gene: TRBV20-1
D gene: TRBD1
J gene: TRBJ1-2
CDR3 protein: CSAKQGADGCTF

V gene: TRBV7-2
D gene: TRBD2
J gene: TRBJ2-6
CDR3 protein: CASSFSGGANVLTF

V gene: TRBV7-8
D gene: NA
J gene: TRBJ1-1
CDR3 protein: CASSAVGATHTEAFF

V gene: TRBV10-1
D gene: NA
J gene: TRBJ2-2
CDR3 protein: CASSQDRSNTGELFF

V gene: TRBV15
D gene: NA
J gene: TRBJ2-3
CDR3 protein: CATSSTGVRTDTQYF

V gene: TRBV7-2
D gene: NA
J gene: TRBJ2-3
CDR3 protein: CASSFTRRDTQYF

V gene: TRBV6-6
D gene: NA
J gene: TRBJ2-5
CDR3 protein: CASSYSPRDFGETQYF

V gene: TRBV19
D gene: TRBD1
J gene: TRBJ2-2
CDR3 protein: CASSPTRDRGYTGELFF

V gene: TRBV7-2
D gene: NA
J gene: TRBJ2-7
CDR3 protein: CASSQAVGTGGEQYF

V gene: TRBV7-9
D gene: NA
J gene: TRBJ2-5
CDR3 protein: CASSLGKTGGETQYF

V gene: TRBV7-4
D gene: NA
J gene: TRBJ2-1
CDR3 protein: CASSPQGVTDEFF

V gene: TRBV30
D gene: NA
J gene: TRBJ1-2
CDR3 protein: CAWSVNRQSYGYTF

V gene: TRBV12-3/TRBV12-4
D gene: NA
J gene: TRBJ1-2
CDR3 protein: CASSLLRDGYTF

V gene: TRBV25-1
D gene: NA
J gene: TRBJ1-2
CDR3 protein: CASSEGAAYYGYTF

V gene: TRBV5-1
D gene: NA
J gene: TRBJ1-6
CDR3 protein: CASSDGGVRSPLHF

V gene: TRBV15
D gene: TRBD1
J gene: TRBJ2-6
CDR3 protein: CATSSWTGTSGANVLTF

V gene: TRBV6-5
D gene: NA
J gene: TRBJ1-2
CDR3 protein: CASSYTGSGGYTF

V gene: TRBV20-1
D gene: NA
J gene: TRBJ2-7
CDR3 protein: CSARVWGIYEQYF

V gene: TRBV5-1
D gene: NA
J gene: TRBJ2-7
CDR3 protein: CASSWGRDSYEQYF

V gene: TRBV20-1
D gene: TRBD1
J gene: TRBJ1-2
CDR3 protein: CSASQSGQGFLVGYTF

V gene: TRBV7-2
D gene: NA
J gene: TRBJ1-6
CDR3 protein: CASSPGLTNSPLHF

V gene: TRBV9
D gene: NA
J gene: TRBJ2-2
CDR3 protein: CASSVGPEGVGELFF

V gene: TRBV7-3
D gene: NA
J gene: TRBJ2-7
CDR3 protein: CASSPYPVRVAYEQYF

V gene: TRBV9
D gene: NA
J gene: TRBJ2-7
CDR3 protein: CASSVGLGARSYEQYF

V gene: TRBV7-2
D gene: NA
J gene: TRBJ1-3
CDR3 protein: CASSRSRGARSGNTIYF

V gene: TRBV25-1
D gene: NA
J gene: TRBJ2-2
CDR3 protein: CASAIITGELFF

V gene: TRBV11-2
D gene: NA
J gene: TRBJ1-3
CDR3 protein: CAWNPQLPGNTIYF

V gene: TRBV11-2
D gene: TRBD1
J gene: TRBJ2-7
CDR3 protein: CASNSRASWTGSYEQYF

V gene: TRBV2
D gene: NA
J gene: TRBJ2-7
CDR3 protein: CASSERGRAYEQYF

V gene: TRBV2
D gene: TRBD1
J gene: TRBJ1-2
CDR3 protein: CASRKTGGGSSYGYTF

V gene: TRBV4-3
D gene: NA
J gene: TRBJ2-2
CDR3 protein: CASSQGGTGELFF

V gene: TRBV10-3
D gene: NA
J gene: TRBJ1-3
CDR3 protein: CAIRESADSRNTIYF

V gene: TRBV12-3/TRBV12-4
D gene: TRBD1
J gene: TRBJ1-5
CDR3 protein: CASSIDRAQPQHF

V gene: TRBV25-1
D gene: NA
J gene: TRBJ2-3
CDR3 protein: CASSADSITDTQYF

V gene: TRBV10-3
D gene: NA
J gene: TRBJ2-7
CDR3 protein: CAIKGDTSYEQYF